One sample yielded the 29 T cell receptor beta chains listed below, sequenced in a study of shared clonotypes between healthy human individuals. Profiled with immunoSEQ multiplex PCR; TCRdb holds only in-frame clones, not every one. The sample has 2,100,000 or so clones, about 94% seen once. The source material was naive CD4+ T cells sorted from blood. Subset: CD45RA+ positively selected. These receptors were obtained from a man between 18 and 35 years old in good health.

The rearrangement joins TRBV12-5 to TRBJ1-5; D is uncertain. The V end was cut by 8 bases, the J end by 3 bases, with 11 bases between. This CDR3 comprises 13 residues. Per the germline V gene, CDR1 is LGHNT and CDR2 is FRNRAP. CDR3 DNA: TGTGCTAGTCAAACTGGGCCCAATCAGCCCCAGCATTTT. It encodes CASQTGPNQPQHF.

The chain links TRBV19 to TRBJ1-2; 7 bases match TRBD1. The CDR3 runs to 16 residues. V was pared by 10 bases and J by 3 bases, with 17 bases of the junction left unmatched. CDR1 LNHDA and CDR2 SQIVND come from the germline V gene (reference sequence). The CDR3 region has the DNA TGTGCCACTTCCCCACCGTGGGGGACAGAGGACTATGGCTACACCTTC. This codes for CATSPPWGTEDYGYTF.

This chain links TRBV18 with TRBJ1-1, with TRBD1 as a possible D gene (5 bases). The CDR3 contains 14 residues. CDR1 is KGHSH, CDR2 LQKENI, per germline. V shed 5 bases and J shed 7 bases, with 17 bases lying between them. The CDR3 nucleotides read TGTGCCAGCTCATGGTCATCGGGGGGGATTGAAGCTTTCTTT. It yields the protein CASSWSSGGIEAFF.

The CDR3 nucleotides read TGTGCCAGCAGCCAGGCCGGACCTTATAATTCACCCCTCCACTTT. Translated: CASSQAGPYNSPLHF. This sequence joins TRBV28 and TRBJ1-6, with D uncertain. From germline, CDR1 is MDHEN and CDR2 SYDVKM. Trimming pared 6 bases from V and 4 bases from J, leaving 13 bases between. There are 15 residues in the CDR3.

The V call is TRBV18, the J call TRBJ1-2; no clear D. CDR1 KGHSH and CDR2 LQKENI come from the germline V gene. The V and J ends lost 3 bases and 8 bases respectively, with 13 bases between them. The CDR3 length is 13 residues. CDR3 sequence: CASSPLTDRGYTF. The CDR3 bases are TGTGCCAGCTCACCCCTTACGGATCGCGGCTACACCTTC. The entire variable domain, with the rest obtained from reference TRBV18 and TRBJ1-2, is as follows: NAGVMQNPRHLVRRRGQEARLRCSPMKGHSHVYWYRQLPEEGLKFMVYLQKENIIDESGMPKERFSAEFPKEGPSILRIQQVVRGDSAAYFCASSPLTDRGYTFGSGTRLTVV.

The chain links TRBV5-1 to TRBJ2-7; D assignment may be TRBD1 or TRBD2 (6 bases each). V was trimmed by 0 bases and J by 6 bases, leaving 13 bases between them. The CDR3 has 14 amino acids. Per the germline V gene, CDR1 is SGHRS and CDR2 is YFSETQ. The CDR3 here is CASSLEGGYGEQYF. CDR3 nucleotides: TGCGCCAGCAGCTTGGAAGGGGGGTATGGCGAGCAGTACTTC.

The chain joins TRBV10-3 to TRBJ2-1, with 9 bases that match TRBD2. This CDR3 has 15 residues. With V trimmed by 6 bases and J by 0 bases, 3 bases remained unmatched. Per the germline V gene, CDR1 is ENHRY and CDR2 is SYGVKD. DNA for the CDR3: TGTGCCATCAGCCATAGCGGGGGCTCCTACAATGAGCAGTTCTTC. It codes for CAISHSGGSYNEQFF.

The chain is built from TRBV7-2 and TRBJ2-2, with TRBD1 identical over 9 bases. Trimming cost V 4 bases and J 4 bases; bases outside gene matches: 7. Germline V gene data show CDR1 as SGHTA and CDR2 as FQGNSA. There are 16 residues in the CDR3. The CDR3 region has the DNA TGTGCCAGCAGCTCAGGGACAGGGATGGTCACCGGGGAGCTGTTTTTT. Protein: CASSSGTGMVTGELFF.

This rearrangement joins TRBV5-1 to TRBJ1-1; unclear D gene. The CDR3 is 13 amino acids. V was cut by 0 bases and J by 4 bases, with 7 bases left in between. Germline V gene data show CDR1 as SGHRS and CDR2 as YFSETQ. The DNA of the CDR3 is TGCGCCAGCAGCTTGGAAGAGGTCACTGAAGCTTTCTTT. Translation gives CASSLEEVTEAFF. Looking up the rest from reference TRBV5-1 and TRBJ1-1 gives the full variable domain: KAGVTQTPRYLIKTRGQQVTLSCSPISGHRSVSWYQQTPGQGLQFLFEYFSETQRNKGNFPGRFSGRQFSNSRSEMNVSTLELGDSALYLCASSLEEVTEAFFGQGTRLTVV.

CDR3 amino acids: CASSVAVSVGGYQETQYF. The CDR3 DNA is TGTGCCAGCAGCGTAGCGGTATCGGTGGGGGGGTACCAAGAGACCCAGTACTTC. V usage is TRBV9 and J usage is TRBJ2-5; 7 bases are a match to TRBD2. V dropped 0 bases and J dropped 0; count of bases not matched to a gene: 11. The CDR3 runs to 18 residues. Germline V gene sequence: CDR1 SGDLS, CDR2 YYNGEE.

Of note for this clone: The same CDR3 can be traced to other DNA sequences in this sample. The chain links TRBV30 to TRBJ1-1, with D possibly matching TRBD1 (5 bases). Trimming stripped 2 bases from V and 1 base from J, with 8 bases between. The CDR3 is 13 residues long. Germline loops: CDR1 GTSNPN, CDR2 SVGIG (reference sequence). Here the CDR3 reads CAWSLQGNTEAFF. CDR3 in DNA: TGTGCCTGGAGTCTGCAGGGGAACACTGAAGCTTTCTTT.

This clone was observed a single time. V is TRBV6-1 and J is TRBJ2-7; 9 positions agree with TRBD1. Germline lookup yields CDR1 MNHNS and CDR2 SASEGT. CDR3 length: 14 amino acids. V was pared by 7 bases and J by 3 bases, with 7 bases of the junction left unmatched. The chain's CDR3 is CASIKQGAGYEQYF. The CDR3 bases are TGTGCCAGCATCAAACAGGGGGCGGGCTACGAGCAGTACTTC.

On this clone: Within the sample, other DNA sequences also encode this same CDR3. The chain is built from TRBV9 and TRBJ2-3; D is undetermined. CDR3 length: 14 residues. Trimming stripped 0 bases from V and 0 bases from J, with 5 bases between. Germline values: CDR1 SGDLS, CDR2 YYNGEE. This CDR3 is CASSVVGSTDTQYF. CDR3 nucleotide sequence: TGTGCCAGCAGCGTAGTAGGGAGCACAGATACGCAGTATTTT.

Details on this clone: Other DNA sequences within the sample encode an identical CDR3. V and J are TRBV28 and TRBJ2-3; D is unresolved. The CDR3 covers 15 residues. V lost 3 bases and J 0 bases, leaving 10 bases between the germline ends. Germline V CDR1 and CDR2: MDHEN, SYDVKM. The CDR3 protein is CASSFRGRSTDTQYF. The CDR3 DNA sequence: TGTGCCAGCAGTTTTCGCGGCAGGAGCACAGATACGCAGTATTTT.

The rearrangement uses TRBV5-6 and TRBJ2-1; 7 bases are a match to TRBD1. The V gene end was trimmed by 6 bases and the J gene end by 5 bases; junction bases not matched to a gene: 8. Germline lookup yields CDR1 SGHDT and CDR2 YYEEEE. The CDR3 is 14 amino acids. CDR3 bases: TGTGCCAGCACCAGGGGGTTAAGGGACAATGAGCAGTTCTTC. Its protein is CASTRGLRDNEQFF.

The genes are TRBV6-6 and TRBJ1-2; 7 bases align to TRBD1. The CDR3 runs to 11 residues. Germline V gene lookup returns CDR1 MNHNY and CDR2 SVGAGI (reference sequence). Trimming at V came to 9 bases and at J to 6 bases, leaving 4 bases not matched to a gene. CDR3 protein: CASSTGDGYTF. In nucleotides, the CDR3 is TGTGCCAGTTCAACAGGGGATGGCTACACCTTC.

This chain uses TRBV5-1 with TRBJ2-7; 8 bases agree with TRBD1. The CDR3 consists of 14 residues. The ends lost 4 bases at V and 3 bases at J; junction bases unmatched: 6. Germline values: CDR1 SGHRS, CDR2 YFSETQ. CDR3 sequence: CASSQGQGIYEQYF. The DNA of the CDR3 is TGCGCCAGCAGCCAAGGACAGGGCATCTACGAGCAGTACTTC.

This clone was seen more than once but under ten times. DNA for the CDR3: TGTGCCTGGGGACTCACTCAACTTATCCATGGCTACACCTTC. Its translation is CAWGLTQLIHGYTF. The chain joins TRBV30 to TRBJ1-2; no firm D call. The CDR3 has 14 residues. V lost 5 bases, J lost 6 bases, and 19 bases lay in between. Germline V gives CDR1 GTSNPN, CDR2 SVGIG (reference sequence).

V gene TRBV6-5 combines with J gene TRBJ2-1; 9 bases are a match to TRBD2. The V gene's germline CDR1 is MNHEY and CDR2 SVGAGI. The CDR3 runs to 16 residues. After removal of 1 base from V and 4 bases from J, the junction contained 5 bases not matched to a gene. For the CDR3, the DNA is TGTGCCAGCAGTTACTGGGCGGGAGGGGCGTACAATGAGCAGTTCTTC. Translation: CASSYWAGGAYNEQFF.

This chain connects TRBV6-5 to TRBJ2-3; D is undetermined. The V gene's germline CDR1 is MNHEY and CDR2 SVGAGI. V lost 6 bases, J lost 4 bases, and 8 bases lay in between. This CDR3 comprises 12 residues. In nucleotides, the CDR3 is TGTGCCAGCAGCCCCCAGTCAGATACGCAGTATTTT. Protein product: CASSPQSDTQYF.

The V and J genes are TRBV10-1 and TRBJ2-7; 7 nucleotides line up with TRBD1. The V gene's germline CDR1 is WNHNN and CDR2 SYGVQD (reference sequence). The CDR3 runs 14 residues. V lost 5 bases to trimming and J lost 5 bases; unmatched junction nucleotides: 9. The CDR3 sequence is CASSIQGKSHEQYF. The CDR3 DNA is TGCGCCAGCAGTATACAGGGGAAGAGCCACGAGCAGTACTTC.

Note on this clone: The sample carries other DNA sequences with the same CDR3. The V call is TRBV6-5, the J call TRBJ1-2; 12 bases map to TRBD1. The CDR3 totals 15 residues. V trimming: 2 bases; J trimming: 5 bases; junction bases outside the gene matches: 3. Germline values: CDR1 MNHEY, CDR2 SVGAGI. This chain's CDR3 is CASSYGTGGGYGYTF. In DNA, the CDR3 is TGTGCCAGCAGTTACGGGACAGGGGGCGGGTATGGCTACACCTTC.

On this clone: Other DNA sequences within the sample encode an identical CDR3. The chain employs TRBV5-1 and TRBJ2-3; 7 bases match TRBD2. The CDR3 contains 15 residues. In germline, CDR1 is SGHRS, CDR2 YFSETQ. V was pared by 2 bases and J by 3 bases, with 6 bases of the junction left unmatched. The CDR3 region is CASSLAGLGTDTQYF. DNA of the CDR3: TGCGCCAGCAGCTTAGCGGGGTTGGGAACAGATACGCAGTATTTT.

The rearrangement links TRBV5-1 to TRBJ2-7; tentative D call: TRBD1 (5 bases). Trimming pared 4 bases from V and 3 bases from J, leaving 17 bases between. The CDR3 spans 15 residues. Germline V gene sequence: CDR1 SGHRS, CDR2 YFSETQ. CDR3 amino acids: CASSETGGTLYEQYF. In DNA, the CDR3 is TGCGCCAGCAGCGAAACAGGTGGCACTCTCTACGAGCAGTACTTC.

This chain joins TRBV7-2 and TRBJ2-7; D is undetermined. The length of the CDR3 is 14 residues. The V gene lost 5 bases and the J gene lost 3 bases, with 14 bases spanning the gap. Germline CDR1 is SGHTA and CDR2 is FQGNSA. The CDR3 coding sequence is TGTGCCAGCAGCCCGCCCGGGCCTATCTACGAGCAGTACTTC. It encodes CASSPPGPIYEQYF.

This clone was detected a few times. Other DNA sequences in the sample encode the same CDR3. The V gene is TRBV2, the J gene TRBJ1-2, with D perhaps matching TRBD1 (5 bases). Trimming removed 3 bases at V and 4 bases at J, with 6 bases between. Looked up from germline, CDR1 is SNHLY and CDR2 is FYNNEI. CDR3 size: 12 residues. The CDR3, as DNA: TGTGCCAGCAGTGAGGGGGGCTATGGCTACACCTTC. Translated, it gives CASSEGGYGYTF.

Note on this clone: This sample includes further DNA sequences coding for the same CDR3. V gene TRBV11-2 combines with J gene TRBJ2-7; tentatively, D is TRBD1 (6 bases). The CDR3 length is 14 residues. CDR1 is SGHAT, CDR2 FQNNGV, per germline. Trimming pared 2 bases from V and 3 bases from J, leaving 11 bases between. CDR3 sequence: CASSLNRVSYEQYF. The CDR3 DNA sequence: TGTGCCAGCAGCTTAAACAGGGTCAGCTACGAGCAGTACTTC. The variable domain in full, completed from reference TRBV11-2 and TRBJ2-7, reads EAGVAQSPRYKIIEKRQSVAFWCNPISGHATLYWYQQILGQGPKLLIQFQNNGVVDDSQLPKDRFSAERLKGVDSTLKIQPAKLEDSAVYLCASSLNRVSYEQYFGPGTRLTVT.

The J gene is TRBJ2-7, the V gene TRBV7-3; no definite D call. Deletions cut 5 bases from V and 0 bases from J, with 8 bases between. The length of the CDR3 is 13 residues. The V gene's germline CDR1 is SGHTA and CDR2 FQGTGA. CDR3 residues: CASSPYSSYEQYF. CDR3 DNA: TGTGCCAGCAGCCCATATAGCTCCTACGAGCAGTACTTC.

This sequence joins TRBV10-3 and TRBJ1-1; D remains ambiguous. CDR1 and CDR2 (germline): ENHRY, SYGVKD. The ends were cut back, 5 bases at V and 0 bases at J, with 10 bases in the middle. The CDR3 totals 14 residues. CDR3 loop: CAISPRVMNTEAFF. CDR3 DNA sequence: TGTGCCATCAGTCCCCGGGTAATGAACACTGAAGCTTTCTTT.